Following are 9 T cell receptor beta chains from one sample sequenced in a study of a mutant IDH1 vaccine in newly diagnosed glioma (dated by TCRdb to the early 2020s). These receptors lack a known antigen. The method was the immunoSEQ multiplex PCR assay. In TCRdb, the immuneACCESS table is reduced to in-frame sequences with V and J assigned. These tables do not hold every clone; where another copy was compared, an unresolved V gene accounts for under half, and the others remain unexplained. The sample contains tens of thousands of clones, over 60% of them found a single time. Less than 5% of the sample lies in the top ten. The sample's time point label, decoded: week 47, end of study. Every vaccine dose consisted of 300 ug of a 20-mer mutant IDH1 peptide in Montanide, administered subcutaneously together with topical imiquimod. Sequenced here: PBMCs, sampled from a glioma patient whose treatment included an IDH1 peptide vaccine. The source of these receptors is a middle-aged woman with glioma. Some clones in this sample may be carry-over from other donors' samples.

The chain couples TRBV5-6 to TRBJ2-3, with 7 bases identical to TRBD1. The germline V gene has CDR1 SGHDT and CDR2 YYEEEE. V lost 0 bases and J lost 0; bases outside the gene matches: 4. The length of the CDR3 is 16 residues. The CDR3 DNA reads as TGTGCCAGCAGCTTGGTGGGGACAGAGAGCACAGATACGCAGTATTTT. Its translation is CASSLVGTESTDTQYF.

The V call is TRBV4-1, the J call TRBJ1-2, with D perhaps TRBD1 (6 bases). The CDR3 is 17 amino acids. The V gene's germline CDR1 is MGHRA and CDR2 YSYEKL. V gave up 1 base and J gave up 0 bases, with 15 bases separating them. The CDR3 loop reads CASSQADRSSANYGYTF. The CDR3 nucleotides read TGCGCCAGCAGCCAAGCCGACAGGAGTTCAGCTAACTATGGCTACACCTTC.

This clone was observed a handful of times. The chain's CDR3 is CASSPGITGGVEYTEAFF. DNA of the CDR3: TGTGCCAGCAGCCCCGGGATCACAGGGGGCGTCGAGTACACTGAAGCTTTCTTT. This chain uses TRBV5-5 with TRBJ1-1; 9 bases line up with TRBD1. With V trimmed by 4 bases and J by 3 bases, 16 bases remained unmatched. The CDR3 has 18 amino acids. The germline V gene encodes CDR1 SGHKS and CDR2 YYEKEE (reference sequence).

The chain carries TRBV2 and TRBJ1-3, with D possibly being TRBD1 (6 bases). Germline V gene data show CDR1 as SNHLY and CDR2 as FYNNEI. The CDR3 runs 18 residues. The V end was cut by 4 bases, the J end by 2 bases, with 21 bases between. CDR3 bases: TGTGCCAGCAGTGGCACAGGGAGCTCGGGACCTCCTGGAAACACCATATATTTT. Amino acid sequence: CASSGTGSSGPPGNTIYF.

The chain uses TRBV25-1 and TRBJ2-7; D is unclear. Germline-derived CDR1 and CDR2 are MGHDK and SYGVNS. V dropped 1 base and J dropped 4 bases, with 5 bases sitting between them. The CDR3 runs to 12 residues. This CDR3 reads CASSELDYEQYF. CDR3 sequence (DNA): TGTGCCAGCAGTGAATTAGATTACGAGCAGTACTTC.

This rearrangement joins TRBV9 to TRBJ2-2; D remains ambiguous. Germline V gene lookup returns CDR1 SGDLS and CDR2 YYNGEE. CDR3 size: 13 residues. With 4 bases removed from V and 3 bases from J, the gap between germline ends came to 7 bases. The CDR3 loop is CASSTTYTGELFF. CDR3 sequence (DNA): TGTGCCAGCAGCACGACTTACACCGGGGAGCTGTTTTTT.

This clone has just a few counts. The chain carries TRBV6-5 and TRBJ1-2; D possibly corresponds to TRBD1 (6 bases). CDR3 length: 13 amino acids. V lost 6 bases to trimming and J lost 6 bases, with 14 bases between them. Germline CDR1 reads MNHEY; CDR2 reads SVGAGI. Written as DNA, the CDR3 is TGTGCCAGCAGATCGCTGGGGGGGCATGGCTACACCTTC. Amino acids: CASRSLGGHGYTF.

V gene TRBV5-1 combines with J gene TRBJ1-1; tentative D call: TRBD1 (6 bases). Germline CDR1 SGHRS, CDR2 YFSETQ. The CDR3 totals 16 residues. Trimming shortened V by 1 base and J by 5 bases, and 18 bases separated the two germline ends. The CDR3 DNA reads TGCGCCAGCAGCTTGTATGTGGGCAGGGGAACTACTGAAGCTTTCTTT. It codes for CASSLYVGRGTTEAFF.

This clone was seen a handful of times. The chain combines TRBV2 with TRBJ1-5, with 7 positions matching TRBD1. The V segment lost 8 bases and the J segment 4 bases; nucleotides outside the gene matches: 5. Germline V gene lookup returns CDR1 SNHLY and CDR2 FYNNEI. This CDR3 is built from 13 residues. The CDR3 nucleotides are TGTGCCAGCGGGACAGACCTTAATCAGCCCCAGCATTTT. It yields the protein CASGTDLNQPQHF.